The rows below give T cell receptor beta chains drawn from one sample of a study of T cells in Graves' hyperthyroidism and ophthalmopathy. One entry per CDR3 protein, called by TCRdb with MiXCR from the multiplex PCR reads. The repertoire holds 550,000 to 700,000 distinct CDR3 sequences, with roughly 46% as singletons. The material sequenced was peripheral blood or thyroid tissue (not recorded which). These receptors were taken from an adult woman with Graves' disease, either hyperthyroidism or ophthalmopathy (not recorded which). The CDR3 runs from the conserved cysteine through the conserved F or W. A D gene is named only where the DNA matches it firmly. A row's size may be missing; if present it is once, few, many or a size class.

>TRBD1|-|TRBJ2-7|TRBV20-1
TGCAGTGCTAGAATAGGGACAGGGAGACACGAGCAGTACTTC
CSARIGTGRHEQYF
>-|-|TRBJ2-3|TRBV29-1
TGCAGCGAGTCGGGGGTTAGCACAGATACGCAGTATTTT
CSESGVSTDTQYF
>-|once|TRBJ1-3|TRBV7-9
TGTGCCAGCAGCGAAGGCTACGGGACCTCTGGAAACACCATATATTTT
CASSEGYGTSGNTIYF
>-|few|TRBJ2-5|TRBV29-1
TGCAGCTTGGGAGTTTCTTTTGAGACCCAGTACTTC
CSLGVSFETQYF
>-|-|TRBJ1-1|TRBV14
TGTGCCAGCAGCCAAGAACTCGCAAACACTGAAGCTTTCTTT
CASSQELANTEAFF
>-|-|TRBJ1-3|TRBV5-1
TGCGCCAGCAGCTTGTGGGACTCTGGAAACACCATATATTTT
CASSLWDSGNTIYF
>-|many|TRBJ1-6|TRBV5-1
TGCGCCAGCAGCTTGGCCCCGACGGGATCGGGTTCACCCCTCCACTTT
CASSLAPTGSGSPLHF
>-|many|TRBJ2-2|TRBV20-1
TGCAGTGCTAGCGCAGACTTGGCCGGGGAGCTGTTTTTT
CSASADLAGELFF
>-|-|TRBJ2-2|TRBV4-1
TGCGCCAGCAGCCAGATGGGGACAGCGGGCACCGGGGAGCTGTTTTTT
CASSQMGTAGTGELFF
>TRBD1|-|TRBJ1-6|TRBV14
TGTGCCAGCAGCCGATACAGGGGGCTTTCACCCCTCCACTTT
CASSRYRGLSPLHF
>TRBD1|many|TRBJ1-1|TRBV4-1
TGCGCCAGCAGCCATCACGACAGGGTCCGCGACGAGGAAGCTTTCTTT
CASSHHDRVRDEEAFF
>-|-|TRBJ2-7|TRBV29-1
TGCAGCTTCGGGGGGCGAAGGGTCGGCGAGCAGTACTTC
CSFGGRRVGEQYF
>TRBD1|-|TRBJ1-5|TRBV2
TGTGCCAGCTTAGTGGTGGACAGGGGACGGCCCCAGCATTTT
CASLVVDRGRPQHF
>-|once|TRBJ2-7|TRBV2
TGTGCCAGCAGTGAACTAGCGACTAACACCGGGGAGTACTTC
CASSELATNTGEYF
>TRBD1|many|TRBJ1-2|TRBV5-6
TGTGCCAGCAGCTTGGGGGACAGCTATGGCTACACCTTC
CASSLGDSYGYTF
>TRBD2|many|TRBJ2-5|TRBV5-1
TGCGCCAGCAGCTTGGCCGCGATCGGGGGGGCGATAGATTTGGAGACCCAGTACTTC
CASSLAAIGGAIDLETQYF
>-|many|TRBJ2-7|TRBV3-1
TGTGCCAGCAGCCAGGGTACGGGGCAGTACTTC
CASSQGTGQYF
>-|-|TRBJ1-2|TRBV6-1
TGTGCCAGCAGTGAATCGGGGGGCCGCTATGGCTACACCTTC
CASSESGGRYGYTF
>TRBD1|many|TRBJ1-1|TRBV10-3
TGTGCCATCAGTGATCCTCGAGGACAGGGAAACACTGAAGCTTTCTTT
CAISDPRGQGNTEAFF
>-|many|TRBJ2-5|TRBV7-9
TGTGCCAGCAGCTTAGAGGACGCCCAGTACTTC
CASSLEDAQYF
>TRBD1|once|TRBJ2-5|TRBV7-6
TGTGCCAGCAGCTTAGGACAGGGGGGTGGCTGGGAAACCCAGTACTTC
CASSLGQGGGWETQYF
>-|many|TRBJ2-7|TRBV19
TGTGCCAGTAGTTGGCAGGGATCTTACGAGCAGTACTTC
CASSWQGSYEQYF
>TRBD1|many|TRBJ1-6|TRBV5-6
TGTGCCAGCAGCGAAGGGACAGGGAGGAACAATTCACCCCTCCACTTT
CASSEGTGRNNSPLHF
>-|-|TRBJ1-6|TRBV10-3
TGTGCCATCAGTGGGGACGGGTATAATTCACCCCTCCACTTT
CAISGDGYNSPLHF
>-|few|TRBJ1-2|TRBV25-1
TGTGCCAGCAGTGGATCCGTCGGCTACACCTTC
CASSGSVGYTF